Following are 27 T cell receptor beta chains from one sample sequenced in a study of CD8 T cells in ankylosing spondylitis. Overall study findings and caveats: Apparently characteristic of ankylosing spondylitis blood was a TCR beta motif (under ten highly homologous variants).

These receptors' targets are unknown. In TCRdb, the 5' RACE reads were re-called with MiXCR into one record per CDR3 protein. The sample shows around 890,000 distinct CDR3 sequences, approximately 12% of them seen only once. Input material: blood, either unsorted or a sorted T cell fraction (not recorded which). The source is a male donor with ankylosing spondylitis.

Only a few counts were recorded for this clonotype. V gene TRBV20-1 combines with J gene TRBJ2-7, with a tentative D call TRBD1 (5 bases). Germline V gene lookup returns CDR1 DFQATT and CDR2 SNEGSKA (reference sequence). The CDR3 extends over 14 amino acids. Deletions cut 1 base from V and 2 bases from J, with 12 bases between. CDR3 region: CSARGWGQTYEQYF. Written as DNA, the CDR3 is TGCAGTGCTAGAGGGTGGGGCCAAACCTACGAGCAGTACTTC.

This chain joins TRBV4-3 and TRBJ1-2, with TRBD1 matching over 8 bases. Germline V CDR1 and CDR2: LGHNA, YSLEER. The ends lost 4 bases at V and 4 bases at J; junction bases unmatched: 11. The CDR3 loop spans 16 amino acids. The CDR3 DNA reads TGCGCCAGCAGCCTGCGGACAGGGAGTTTGAGCTATGGCTACACCTTC. Amino acids: CASSLRTGSLSYGYTF.

Note on this clonotype: A clone one base away is much larger, so this may be a read error. The chain joins TRBV20-1 to TRBJ2-7, with 8 bases matching TRBD1. From germline, CDR1 is DFQATT and CDR2 SNEGSKA (reference sequence). CDR3 length equals 15 residues. The CDR3 region has the DNA TGCATTGCTCCCCGCCCGGACAGGGAATCCAACGAGCAGTACTTC. Translating gives CIAPRPDRESNEQYF.

The V gene is TRBV4-2, the J gene TRBJ1-4; 11 nucleotides match TRBD1. V gave up 0 bases and J gave up 14 bases; unmatched junction bases: 8. This CDR3 is 15 amino acids long. Germline CDR1 LGHNA, CDR2 YNFKEQ. As DNA, the CDR3 is TGTGCCAGCAGCCAAGAGCAGGACAGGGGGCGCGGGCTGTTTTTT. This sequence encodes CASSQEQDRGRGLFF.

This clonotype was detected many times. The chain uses TRBV29-1 and TRBJ2-3, with 9 bases fitting TRBD2. Losses at the gene ends were 6 bases for V and 2 bases for J; bases not matched to a gene: 6. CDR1 is SQVTM and CDR2 is ANQGSEA in the germline V gene. The CDR3 loop spans 14 amino acids. The CDR3 DNA is TGCAGCGTCGCCCTAGCGGGGACCACAGATACGCAGTATTTT. Translation gives CSVALAGTTDTQYF.

The chain is built from TRBV5-1 and TRBJ2-5, with D possibly being TRBD2 (5 bases). The CDR3 covers 16 residues. Between the trimmed V and J ends, which lost 0 bases and 3 bases, there was a span of 15 bases. Germline values: CDR1 SGHRS, CDR2 YFSETQ. This CDR3 reads CASSLGAGAAKETQYF. Written as DNA, the CDR3 is TGCGCCAGCAGCTTGGGGGCAGGAGCGGCCAAAGAGACCCAGTACTTC.

This clonotype came up a few times. The chain is built from TRBV20-1 and TRBJ1-6; D perhaps matches TRBD1 (5 bases). Germline V CDR1 and CDR2: DFQATT, SNEGSKA (reference sequence). The CDR3 has 15 amino acids. The V end lost 6 bases, the J end lost 6 bases, and 18 bases lay between the germline ends. Here the CDR3 DNA reads TGCAGTGCCCGTAGCAACAGGTTTCCTAATTCACCCCTCCACTTT. Its translation: CSARSNRFPNSPLHF.

V is TRBV4-3 and J is TRBJ1-2; the D is unclear. Trimming took off 4 bases at V and 5 bases at J, with 14 bases between the two ends. Germline CDR1 is LGHNA and CDR2 is YSLEER. This CDR3 is built from 14 residues. The CDR3 sequence is CASSLLGIPYGYTF. In nucleotides, the CDR3 is TGCGCCAGCAGCCTCCTGGGGATACCGTATGGCTACACCTTC.

At least ten counts were recorded for this clonotype. This sequence joins TRBV24-1 and TRBJ2-1; D may be TRBD1 (5 bases). The CDR3 extends over 13 amino acids. Trimming removed 5 bases from V and 12 bases from J, with 16 bases in between. Germline CDR1 KGHDR, CDR2 SFDVKD. The CDR3 is CATSGLLGRAQFF. In nucleotides, the CDR3 is TGTGCCACCAGTGGTCTCTTAGGCAGGGCGCAGTTCTTC.

This clonotype has ten or more counts. V gene TRBV10-1 combines with J gene TRBJ2-3, with TRBD1 identical over 7 bases. The ends lost 6 bases at V and 8 bases at J; junction bases unmatched: 5. The CDR3 length is 12 residues. Germline V gene sequence: CDR1 WNHNN, CDR2 SYGVQD (reference sequence). The CDR3 DNA reads as TGCGCCAGCAGCGGACAGGCGGGTACGCAGTATTTT. This encodes CASSGQAGTQYF.

This clonotype was observed at least ten times. The chain employs TRBV5-5 and TRBJ2-3; D is unresolved. Trimming took 4 bases from V and 5 from J, leaving 14 bases between them. Germline CDR1 and CDR2: SGHKS and YYEKEE (reference sequence). The CDR3 has 14 residues. CDR3 loop: CASSLRRTEDTQYF. The CDR3 DNA reads TGTGCCAGCAGCCTTCGGAGAACCGAAGATACGCAGTATTTT. Drawing the rest from reference TRBV5-5 and TRBJ2-3, the complete variable domain is DAGVTQSPTHLIKTRGQQVTLRCSPISGHKSVSWYQQVLGQGPQFIFQYYEKEERGRGNFPDRFSARQFPNYSSELNVNALLLGDSALYLCASSLRRTEDTQYFGPGTRLTVL.

This clonotype has a handful of counts. The chain joins TRBV20-1 to TRBJ1-5; TRBD1 matches 8 bases. Germline V CDR1 and CDR2: DFQATT, SNEGSKA (reference sequence). This CDR3 is 14 amino acids long. Unmatched junction bases numbered 7, after V lost 3 bases and J lost 6 bases. CDR3 protein: CSARVTGGGQPQHF. The CDR3 bases are TGCAGTGCTAGGGTAACAGGGGGTGGTCAGCCCCAGCATTTT.

The chain couples TRBV12-3 or TRBV12-4 to TRBJ2-3, with D possibly TRBD2 on 5 matching bases. Trimming took off 8 bases at V and 4 bases at J, with 13 bases between the two ends. The CDR3 is 13 amino acids. CDR3 nucleotides: TGTGCCAGCTCCGTGGACGGGGCAGATACGCAGTATTTT. It specifies CASSVDGADTQYF.

This sequence joins TRBV19 and TRBJ2-2; possible D gene TRBD2, 7 bases. The CDR3 covers 16 residues. Trimming stripped 3 bases from V and 4 bases from J, with 15 bases between. Germline V gene sequence: CDR1 LNHDA, CDR2 SQIVND (reference sequence). The CDR3 spells CASSIPGGVGTGELFF. The CDR3 DNA is TGTGCCAGTAGTATCCCGGGGGGCGTAGGCACCGGGGAGCTGTTTTTT.

A few counts support this clonotype. The chain carries TRBV7-2 and TRBJ2-7; D is perhaps TRBD1 (5 bases). V lost 5 bases, J lost 1 base, and 12 bases lay in between. Germline CDR1 is SGHTA and CDR2 is FQGNSA. CDR3 length: 14 amino acids. The CDR3 loop is CASSKDSLSYEQYF. In nucleotides, the CDR3 is TGTGCCAGCAGCAAAGACAGCCTTTCCTACGAGCAGTACTTC.

This clonotype turned up a few times. The chain recombines TRBV5-1 with TRBJ2-7; TRBD1 matches at 8 bases. The CDR3 is 15 amino acids. Germline trimming cut 4 bases from V and 2 bases from J; bases unmatched to any gene: 8. CDR1 and CDR2 (germline): SGHRS, YFSETQ. This chain's CDR3 is CASSPRTGLPYEQYF. The CDR3 DNA reads as TGCGCCAGCAGCCCTCGGACAGGGCTTCCCTACGAGCAGTACTTC.

The rearrangement joins TRBV4-3 to TRBJ2-3; 13 nucleotides agree with TRBD2. After removal of 1 base from V and 4 bases from J, the junction contained 5 bases not matched to a gene. This CDR3 is built from 17 residues. Germline V CDR1 and CDR2: LGHNA, YSLEER. This CDR3 is CASSQGTSGSFADTQYF. DNA for the CDR3: TGCGCCAGCAGCCAAGGGACTAGCGGGAGTTTCGCAGATACGCAGTATTTT.

The genes are TRBV9 and TRBJ2-2; D is perhaps TRBD2 (6 bases). V lost 4 bases to trimming and J lost 8 bases, with 21 bases between them. Germline V gives CDR1 SGDLS, CDR2 YYNGEE. The CDR3 spans 16 residues. The CDR3 region is CASSQGVGGFRGELFF. In nucleotides, the CDR3 is TGTGCCAGCAGCCAAGGGGTCGGGGGTTTCCGTGGGGAGCTGTTTTTT.

The genes are TRBV3-1 and TRBJ1-4; tentative D call: TRBD1 (5 bases). Germline CDR1 and CDR2: LGHDT and YNNKEL (reference sequence). V was pared by 11 bases and J by 9 bases, with 25 bases between. The CDR3 covers 15 residues. In DNA form, the CDR3 reads TGTGCCTCCACCAAGCAGGTCCCTTGGACACAAAAACTGTTTTTT. Amino acids: CASTKQVPWTQKLFF.

V and J are TRBV10-3 and TRBJ2-5, with 7 positions matching TRBD1. Germline V gene sequence: CDR1 ENHRY, CDR2 SYGVKD. This CDR3 is built from 17 residues. V shed 6 bases, J shed 5 bases, and the junction held 18 bases outside the gene matches. CDR3 sequence (DNA): TGTGCCATCAGGGGGGCCAGACAGGGAAAGTTTGTGGAGACCCAGTACTTC. Amino acid sequence: CAIRGARQGKFVETQYF.

This clonotype has only a few counts. The V gene is TRBV12-3 or TRBV12-4, the J gene TRBJ1-1, with D unclear. V was cut by 6 bases and J by 4 bases, with 18 bases left in between. This CDR3 comprises 15 residues. The CDR3: CASSLYTGGSTEAFF. In DNA, the CDR3 is TGTGCCAGCAGCTTATACACTGGAGGAAGCACTGAAGCTTTCTTT.

In this sample, this clonotype turned up a few times. The chain uses TRBV7-8 and TRBJ2-4, with D possibly TRBD2 on 6 matching bases. The CDR3 contains 16 residues. Trimming shortened V by 4 bases and J by 0 bases, and 13 bases separated the two germline ends. The germline gives CDR1 SGHVS, CDR2 FQNEAQ. CDR3 loop: CASSSPRELAKNIQYF. The CDR3 DNA is TGTGCCAGCAGCTCCCCCCGGGAGCTAGCCAAAAACATTCAGTACTTC.

The rearrangement links TRBV20-1 to TRBJ1-2; 7 bases are a match to TRBD1. The trim removed 0 bases at V and 6 bases at J, leaving 7 bases unmatched. Germline CDR1 and CDR2: DFQATT and SNEGSKA (reference sequence). The CDR3 loop spans 14 amino acids. CDR3 sequence reads: CSARDAGTVNGYTF. The CDR3 coding sequence is TGCAGTGCTAGAGACGCCGGGACAGTCAATGGCTACACCTTC.

The CDR3 DNA reads TGTGCCAGCAGTTACGAAGGCCTACAGGGAATCTGGAGGGCCAACGTCCTGACTTTC. Protein: CASSYEGLQGIWRANVLTF. The chain recombines TRBV6-2 or TRBV6-3 with TRBJ2-6; maybe TRBD1 (6 bases). Germline CDR1 reads MNHEY; CDR2 reads SVGEGT. The CDR3 is 19 amino acids. V was pared by 2 bases and J by 5 bases, with 22 bases between.

The V gene is TRBV12-3 or TRBV12-4, the J gene TRBJ1-2, with TRBD1 identical over 7 bases. The CDR3 spans 14 residues. The V segment lost 6 bases and the J segment 0 bases; nucleotides outside the gene matches: 4. The CDR3 here is CASSRGQSNYGYTF. DNA for the CDR3: TGTGCCAGCAGCCGGGGACAGTCTAACTATGGCTACACCTTC.

This clonotype was detected only a few times. The chain couples TRBV5-5 to TRBJ2-6; the D is unclear. Deletions cut 2 bases from V and 3 bases from J, with 9 bases between. Germline V gene sequence: CDR1 SGHKS, CDR2 YYEKEE (reference sequence). CDR3 size: 15 residues. The CDR3: CASSFVASGANVLTF. The CDR3 DNA reads as TGTGCCAGCAGCTTTGTTGCTAGTGGGGCCAACGTCCTGACTTTC.

This chain joins TRBV7-9 and TRBJ1-4; D gene unclear. CDR1 and CDR2 from the germline V gene are SEHNR and FQNEAQ (reference sequence). The CDR3 is 14 amino acids. Deletions cut 5 bases from V and 8 bases from J, with 15 bases between. This chain's CDR3 is CASSLNTGLEKLFF. For the CDR3, the DNA is TGTGCCAGCAGCCTGAACACGGGGTTGGAAAAACTGTTTTTT. Complete variable domain (other parts from reference TRBV7-9 and TRBJ1-4): DTGVSQNPRHKITKRGQNVTFRCDPISEHNRLYWYRQTLGQGPEFLTYFQNEAQLEKSRLLSDRFSAERPKGSFSTLEIQRTEQGDSAMYLCASSLNTGLEKLFFGSGTQLSVL.